This is a list of T cell receptor beta chains from one sample in a study of blood T cell repertoires in COVID-19. The data were produced by immunoSEQ multiplex PCR, yet TCRdb's version contains in-frame clones alone and is incomplete. The profile shows roughly 290,000 clones, 90% of them singletons. Sequenced input: peripheral blood. The origin of the receptors is a woman aged 30 to 39 with COVID-19, enrolled during active disease. The CDR3 runs from the conserved cysteine through the conserved F or W. Fields, in order: V gene, D gene, clone size, J gene, CDR3 DNA, CDR3 protein. The D gene is left open where the match is weak. Only part of the rows carry a size: once, few, many, or a class if the clone is expanded.

V gene: TRBV6-5; D gene: .; clone size: .; J gene: TRBJ1-1; CDR3 DNA: TGTGCCAGCAGTTATTCCTCACAGGGGAACACTGAAGCTTTCTTT; CDR3 protein: CASSYSSQGNTEAFF
V gene: TRBV28; D gene: TRBD2; clone size: few; J gene: TRBJ2-7; CDR3 DNA: TGTGCCAGCAGTCTTGGACTAGCGGGAGTTCAATACGAGCAGTACTTC; CDR3 protein: CASSLGLAGVQYEQYF
V gene: TRBV30; D gene: TRBD2; clone size: .; J gene: TRBJ2-3; CDR3 DNA: TGTGCCTGGGCTAAGGGTAGCGGGAACGCAGATACGCAGTATTTT; CDR3 protein: CAWAKGSGNADTQYF
V gene: TRBV7-9; D gene: .; clone size: .; J gene: TRBJ2-3; CDR3 DNA: TGTGCCAGCAGCTTAGCGCAAGGTGGGCAGCTCACAGATACGCAGTATTTT; CDR3 protein: CASSLAQGGQLTDTQYF
V gene: TRBV29-1; D gene: .; clone size: .; J gene: TRBJ1-1; CDR3 DNA: TGCAGCGTTGACCTGATAAGGGGAACTGAAGCTTTCTTT; CDR3 protein: CSVDLIRGTEAFF
V gene: TRBV6-4; D gene: TRBD1; clone size: .; J gene: TRBJ2-1; CDR3 DNA: TGTGCCAGCAGCGACACACAGGGGAGAGGGGACAATGAGCAGTTCTTC; CDR3 protein: CASSDTQGRGDNEQFF
V gene: TRBV30; D gene: TRBD2; clone size: .; J gene: TRBJ2-7; CDR3 DNA: TGTGCCTGGACCTTAGCGGGAGCGATCTTAACCTACGAGCAGTACTTC; CDR3 protein: CAWTLAGAILTYEQYF
V gene: TRBV9; D gene: TRBD2; clone size: .; J gene: TRBJ2-5; CDR3 DNA: TGTGCCAGCAGCGTAGGCCTAGCGGGGTCTGGAGAGACCCAGTACTTC; CDR3 protein: CASSVGLAGSGETQYF
V gene: TRBV4-1; D gene: TRBD2; clone size: .; J gene: TRBJ2-7; CDR3 DNA: TGCGCCAGCAGCCCCAGACTAGCGGGCCACTACGAGCAGTACTTC; CDR3 protein: CASSPRLAGHYEQYF
V gene: TRBV7-9; D gene: TRBD1; clone size: .; J gene: TRBJ1-2; CDR3 DNA: TGTGCCAGCAGCCCCAACAATCCCGACAGGGAGAAGGGCTACACCTTC; CDR3 protein: CASSPNNPDREKGYTF
V gene: TRBV5-1; D gene: TRBD1; clone size: .; J gene: TRBJ1-6; CDR3 DNA: TGCGCCAGCAGCTTGGGGGACAGTCCCTCCTATAATTCACCCCTCCACTTT; CDR3 protein: CASSLGDSPSYNSPLHF
V gene: TRBV29-1; D gene: TRBD1; clone size: .; J gene: TRBJ1-2; CDR3 DNA: TGCAGCGTCGCTACAGGGGGGTATGGCTACACCTTC; CDR3 protein: CSVATGGYGYTF
V gene: TRBV24-1; D gene: .; clone size: .; J gene: TRBJ2-6; CDR3 DNA: TGTGCCACCAGTGCCCGGGTTGGGGCCAACGTCCTGACTTTC; CDR3 protein: CATSARVGANVLTF
V gene: TRBV24-1; D gene: TRBD1; clone size: once; J gene: TRBJ2-1; CDR3 DNA: TGTGCCACCAGCCGGGACAGTCACAATGAGCAGTTCTTC; CDR3 protein: CATSRDSHNEQFF
V gene: TRBV9; D gene: TRBD1; clone size: few; J gene: TRBJ1-2; CDR3 DNA: TGTGCCAGCAGCGGAACGACAGGGAGCTATGGCTACACCTTC; CDR3 protein: CASSGTTGSYGYTF
V gene: TRBV20-1; D gene: .; clone size: once; J gene: TRBJ1-1; CDR3 DNA: TGCAGTGCTAGCCGGGGCACTGAAGCTTTCTTT; CDR3 protein: CSASRGTEAFF
V gene: TRBV4-1; D gene: TRBD2; clone size: .; J gene: TRBJ2-5; CDR3 DNA: TGCGCCAGCAGCCAGGCACGGGGGGTTATAGAGACCCAGTACTTC; CDR3 protein: CASSQARGVIETQYF
V gene: TRBV7-2; D gene: .; clone size: once; J gene: TRBJ2-3; CDR3 DNA: TGTGCCAGCAGCTTGGACGGCTTGAGGGACACAGATACGCAGTATTTT; CDR3 protein: CASSLDGLRDTDTQYF
V gene: TRBV6-2/TRBV6-3; D gene: .; clone size: .; J gene: TRBJ2-7; CDR3 DNA: TGTGCCAGCAGTTACTCGCCAGACTACGAGCAGTACTTC; CDR3 protein: CASSYSPDYEQYF
V gene: TRBV2; D gene: .; clone size: .; J gene: TRBJ2-7; CDR3 DNA: TGTGCCAGCAGTGAACAGGGCGCCTACGAGCAGTACTTC; CDR3 protein: CASSEQGAYEQYF
V gene: TRBV11-2; D gene: .; clone size: .; J gene: TRBJ2-3; CDR3 DNA: TGTGCCAGCAGCTTACGGGGGTTCGATTCAGATACGCAGTATTTT; CDR3 protein: CASSLRGFDSDTQYF
V gene: TRBV30; D gene: TRBD2; clone size: .; J gene: TRBJ2-5; CDR3 DNA: TGTGCCTGGAGTGTATCAATCGGGAGGGCCCAAGAGACCCAGTACTTC; CDR3 protein: CAWSVSIGRAQETQYF
V gene: TRBV6-5; D gene: .; clone size: .; J gene: TRBJ2-3; CDR3 DNA: TGTGCCTCACATCGCACAGATACGCAGTATTTT; CDR3 protein: CASHRTDTQYF
V gene: TRBV28; D gene: TRBD1; clone size: .; J gene: TRBJ2-7; CDR3 DNA: TGTGCCAGCAGTTTATCCGGGACAGGGGGCGAGCAGTACTTC; CDR3 protein: CASSLSGTGGEQYF
V gene: TRBV11-2; D gene: TRBD1; clone size: .; J gene: TRBJ1-1; CDR3 DNA: TGTGCCAGCAGCCTTGGGACAGGGTTCATGAACACTGAAGCTTTCTTT; CDR3 protein: CASSLGTGFMNTEAFF
V gene: TRBV9; D gene: TRBD2; clone size: .; J gene: TRBJ2-1; CDR3 DNA: TGTGCCAGCAGCAGTACTAGCGGGAGGGCCGGGGAGCAGTTCTTC; CDR3 protein: CASSSTSGRAGEQFF
V gene: TRBV28; D gene: TRBD1; clone size: .; J gene: TRBJ2-7; CDR3 DNA: TGTGCCAGCAGTTTAGATGGGGGACAGAAAAACGAGCAGTACTTC; CDR3 protein: CASSLDGGQKNEQYF
V gene: TRBV9; D gene: .; clone size: .; J gene: TRBJ2-1; CDR3 DNA: TGTGCCAGCAGCGCTAGCAATGAGCAGTTCTTC; CDR3 protein: CASSASNEQFF
V gene: TRBV21-1; D gene: .; clone size: .; J gene: TRBJ1-2; CDR3 DNA: TGTGCCAGCAGCAAGGACAGGGACTATGGCTACACCTTC; CDR3 protein: CASSKDRDYGYTF
V gene: TRBV7-9; D gene: .; clone size: once; J gene: TRBJ1-1; CDR3 DNA: TGTGCCAGCAGAGACAACCAGGGGACCTTGAACACTGAAGCTTTCTTT; CDR3 protein: CASRDNQGTLNTEAFF
V gene: TRBV10-3; D gene: .; clone size: .; J gene: TRBJ1-5; CDR3 DNA: TGTGCCACCAACTCCAATAGCAATCAGCCCCAGCATTTT; CDR3 protein: CATNSNSNQPQHF
V gene: TRBV5-4; D gene: TRBD1; clone size: once; J gene: TRBJ1-6; CDR3 DNA: TGTGCCAGCAGAGCCGGACAGGCTTATAATTCACCCCTCCACTTT; CDR3 protein: CASRAGQAYNSPLHF
V gene: TRBV29-1; D gene: .; clone size: .; J gene: TRBJ2-7; CDR3 DNA: TGCAGCGTTGAAGAAGGCGGCAGGGTTCACGAGCAGTACTTC; CDR3 protein: CSVEEGGRVHEQYF
V gene: TRBV2; D gene: .; clone size: .; J gene: TRBJ1-5; CDR3 DNA: TGTGCCAGCAGTGAGGGGGCTTATAGCAATCAGCCCCAGCATTTT; CDR3 protein: CASSEGAYSNQPQHF
V gene: TRBV7-3; D gene: .; clone size: few; J gene: TRBJ1-1; CDR3 DNA: TGTGCCAGCAGCTTAAGTGTCATCAGAGCGGGGAAGAACACTGAAGCTTTCTTT; CDR3 protein: CASSLSVIRAGKNTEAFF
V gene: TRBV6-5; D gene: .; clone size: .; J gene: TRBJ1-1; CDR3 DNA: TGTGCCAGCAGCCCACAGGCCGGGAACACTGAAGCTTTCTTT; CDR3 protein: CASSPQAGNTEAFF
V gene: TRBV3-1/TRBV3-2; D gene: TRBD1; clone size: .; J gene: TRBJ1-3; CDR3 DNA: TGTGCCAGCAGCCTGAGACAGGGGTGGGACACCATATATTTT; CDR3 protein: CASSLRQGWDTIYF
V gene: TRBV10-2; D gene: .; clone size: .; J gene: TRBJ2-1; CDR3 DNA: TGCGCCAGCAGTGACTCCAGAAAGGGGGAAACCTACAATGAGCAGTTCTTC; CDR3 protein: CASSDSRKGETYNEQFF
V gene: TRBV10-3; D gene: TRBD2; clone size: .; J gene: TRBJ2-7; CDR3 DNA: TGTGCCATCTCCCCGCGTAGCGGGAGTGGGTCCTACGAGCAGTACTTC; CDR3 protein: CAISPRSGSGSYEQYF
V gene: TRBV28; D gene: TRBD1; clone size: .; J gene: TRBJ1-1; CDR3 DNA: TGTGCCAGCTTGACAGGGGGCGTAGGCCCTGAAGCTTTCTTT; CDR3 protein: CASLTGGVGPEAFF
V gene: TRBV3-1/TRBV3-2; D gene: TRBD1; clone size: .; J gene: TRBJ2-3; CDR3 DNA: TGTGCCAGCAGCCAGAGGGGGCCTTCGTCGAATACGCAGTATTTT; CDR3 protein: CASSQRGPSSNTQYF